This TCR beta chain was found in a study of molecular identifiers for immune sequencing clone quantification. Between the trimmed V and J ends, which lost 2 bases and 7 bases, there was a span of 24 bases. CDR3 size: 17 residues. Germline loops: CDR1 DFQATT, CDR2 SNEGSKA (reference sequence). TCRdb re-called the PCR reads with MiXCR, one entry per CDR3 protein. The data show around 460,000 distinct CDR3 sequences, about 26% seen once. The sample comprised naive CD8+ T cells from blood, with Jurkat cell RNA spiked in. Subset meaning: FACS-sorted CD8+CD4-CCR7+CD45RA+ naive T cells. J is TRBJ1-5 and V is TRBV20-1, with D tentatively TRBD1 (5 bases). The sequence was collected from a human donor in good health. Some libraries in this study had Jurkat cell RNA spiked in. As DNA, the CDR3 is TGCAGTGCTAGATACGGGACCTTCCCGAGACTGGAACAGCCCCAGCATTTT. This translates into CSARYGTFPRLEQPQHF.